These 13 T cell receptor beta chains share one sample of origin, sequenced in a study of blood T cell repertoires in COVID-19 (dated by TCRdb to 2020 to 2021). Preparation of the library involved the immunoSEQ multiplex PCR assay. TCRdb mirrors the immuneACCESS table, restricted to in-frame sequences. Some clones are absent from its copies; in checked studies, under half trace to an unresolved V gene, and the reason for the others is unknown. The table for this sample lists roughly 330,000 clones; 80% to 90% of them were counted only once. The ten largest clones take up about 6% of the sample. The sequencing input was peripheral blood. All receptors come from a man aged 18 to 30 who had recovered from COVID-19.

The chain carries TRBV10-3 and TRBJ2-2; no reliable D call. This CDR3 has 12 residues. The germline V gene encodes CDR1 ENHRY and CDR2 SYGVKD. Trimming pared 5 bases from V and 2 bases from J, leaving 3 bases between. CDR3 loop: CAISPNTGELFF. The CDR3 coding sequence is TGTGCCATCAGTCCTAACACCGGGGAGCTGTTTTTT.

This clone occurred once. This chain uses TRBV3-1 (or the pseudogene TRBV3-2) with TRBJ2-1, with D possibly TRBD2 on 6 matching bases. This CDR3 has 15 amino acids. The germline CDR1 and CDR2 sequences are LGHDT and YNNKEL (reference sequence). The V gene lost 3 bases and the J gene lost 1 base, with 10 bases spanning the gap. CDR3: CASSHSGGSYNEQFF. The CDR3 bases are TGTGCCAGCAGCCACTCCGGGGGATCCTACAATGAGCAGTTCTTC.

V is TRBV10-3 and J is TRBJ1-2; weak D call: TRBD1 (5 bases). The CDR3 is 15 residues long. CDR1 and CDR2 (germline): ENHRY, SYGVKD. Trimming removed 0 bases from V and 3 bases from J, with 11 bases in between. Written as DNA, the CDR3 is TGTGCCATCAGTGAGTCGATATTCAGGGACTATGGCTACACCTTC. Amino acid sequence: CAISESIFRDYGYTF.

The chain couples TRBV5-6 to TRBJ2-7; the D gene is possibly TRBD1 (5 bases). CDR1 SGHDT and CDR2 YYEEEE come from the germline V gene. The length of the CDR3 is 14 residues. V dropped 1 base and J dropped 4 bases, with 12 bases sitting between them. This chain's CDR3 is CASSLLDRRYEQYF. The CDR3 bases are TGTGCCAGCAGCTTGCTCGACAGAAGATACGAGCAGTACTTC.

This chain links TRBV6-5 with TRBJ2-5; tentative D call: TRBD2 (7 bases). The length of the CDR3 is 16 residues. Trimming left V 4 bases short and J 3 bases short, with 18 bases between. Germline CDR1 is MNHEY and CDR2 is SVGAGI. As DNA, the CDR3 is TGTGCCAGCAGTTTAGGCCGGGGGGCAGCCGAAGAGACCCAGTACTTC. Its protein product is CASSLGRGAAEETQYF.

There are a few counts of this clone. V and J are TRBV3-1 (or the pseudogene TRBV3-2) and TRBJ2-5; 7 nucleotides agree with TRBD1. Per germline, CDR1 LGHDT and CDR2 YNNKEL (reference sequence). V gave up 1 base and J gave up 5 bases; unmatched junction bases: 4. The CDR3 is 14 residues long. CDR3 coding DNA: TGTGCCAGCAGCCAAGGGACAGGTCAGGAGACCCAGTACTTC. Protein sequence: CASSQGTGQETQYF.

To note about this clone: The sample carries other DNA sequences with the same CDR3. The chain links TRBV29-1 to TRBJ1-3, with D possibly TRBD1 on 6 matching bases. CDR1 SQVTM and CDR2 ANQGSEA come from the germline V gene. V was clipped by 6 bases and J by 2 bases, with 11 bases between them. The CDR3 is made up of 13 amino acids. The CDR3 reads CSVTTGAGNTIYF. DNA of the CDR3: TGCAGCGTGACGACAGGAGCTGGAAACACCATATATTTT. The entire variable domain, with the rest obtained from reference TRBV29-1 and TRBJ1-3, is as follows: SAVISQKPSRDICQRGTSLTIQCQVDSQVTMMFWYRQQPGQSLTLIATANQGSEATYESGFVIDKFPISRPNLTFSTLTVSNMSPEDSSIYLCSVTTGAGNTIYFGEGSWLTVV.

The chain combines TRBV5-4 with TRBJ2-3; TRBD2 might be the D (6 bases). V gave up 4 bases and J gave up 3 bases, with 15 bases separating them. This CDR3 is 15 amino acids long. CDR1 and CDR2 from the germline V gene are SGHNT and YYREEE (reference sequence). This chain's CDR3 is CASSPRDFKTDTQYF. The DNA of the CDR3 is TGTGCCAGCAGCCCTAGGGACTTTAAGACAGATACGCAGTATTTT.

The V gene is TRBV18, the J gene TRBJ1-5; 9 bases map to TRBD1. CDR1 and CDR2 from the germline V gene are KGHSH and LQKENI. This CDR3 has 16 amino acids. The V segment lost 1 base and the J segment 3 bases; nucleotides outside the gene matches: 4. The CDR3 loop is CASSPLGTGNNQPQHF. The CDR3 DNA follows: TGTGCCAGCTCACCACTTGGGACAGGGAACAATCAGCCCCAGCATTTT. Full variable domain (outside the CDR3, taken from reference TRBV18 and TRBJ1-5): NAGVMQNPRHLVRRRGQEARLRCSPMKGHSHVYWYRQLPEEGLKFMVYLQKENIIDESGMPKERFSAEFPKEGPSILRIQQVVRGDSAAYFCASSPLGTGNNQPQHFGDGTRLSIL.

The gene calls are TRBV4-1 and TRBJ1-6; TRBD1 matches at 9 bases. The germline CDR1 and CDR2 sequences are MGHRA and YSYEKL. CDR3 length equals 15 residues. V lost 4 bases, J lost 8 bases, and 6 bases stayed unmatched. The CDR3: CASSPEGDRDSPLHF. CDR3 in DNA: TGCGCCAGCAGCCCAGAAGGGGACAGGGATTCACCCCTCCACTTT.

This clone was observed a single time. The V gene is TRBV29-1, the J gene TRBJ2-1, with 7 bases identical to TRBD2. The V gene's germline CDR1 is SQVTM and CDR2 ANQGSEA. Unmatched junction bases numbered 8, after V lost 7 bases and J lost 2 bases. The CDR3 is 14 residues long. The CDR3 region is CSARGSGTYNEQFF. CDR3 DNA sequence: TGCAGCGCCCGGGGGAGCGGGACCTACAATGAGCAGTTCTTC.

The chain has TRBV11-2 and TRBJ2-2; D is uncertain. The CDR3 extends over 16 amino acids. Germline-derived CDR1 and CDR2 are SGHAT and FQNNGV. V was cut by 1 base and J by 3 bases, with 12 bases left in between. In DNA, the CDR3 is TGTGCCAGCAGCTTAGGACTGACCCGTGACACCGGGGAGCTGTTTTTT. Its protein product is CASSLGLTRDTGELFF.

The chain carries TRBV19 and TRBJ2-1, with 11 positions matching TRBD2. CDR1 is LNHDA and CDR2 is SQIVND in the germline V gene (reference sequence). The CDR3 is 13 amino acids. V dropped 3 bases and J dropped 12; count of bases not matched to a gene: 4. DNA of the CDR3: TGTGCCAGTAGTATGGGCCTAGCGGGGGGGCAGTTCTTC. Translating it yields CASSMGLAGGQFF.